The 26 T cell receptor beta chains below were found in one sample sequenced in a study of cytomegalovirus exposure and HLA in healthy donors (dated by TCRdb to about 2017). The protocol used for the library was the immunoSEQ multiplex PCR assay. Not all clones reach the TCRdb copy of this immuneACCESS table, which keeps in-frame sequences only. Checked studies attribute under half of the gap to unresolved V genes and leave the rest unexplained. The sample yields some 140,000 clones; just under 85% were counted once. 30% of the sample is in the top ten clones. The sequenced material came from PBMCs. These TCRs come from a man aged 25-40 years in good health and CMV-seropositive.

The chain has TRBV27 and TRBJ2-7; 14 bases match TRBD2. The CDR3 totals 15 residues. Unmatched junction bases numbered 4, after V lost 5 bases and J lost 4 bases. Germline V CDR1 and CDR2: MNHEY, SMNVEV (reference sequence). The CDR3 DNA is TGTGCCAGCAGTCCGGGGACTAGCGGGAGATACGAGCAGTACTTC. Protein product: CASSPGTSGRYEQYF.

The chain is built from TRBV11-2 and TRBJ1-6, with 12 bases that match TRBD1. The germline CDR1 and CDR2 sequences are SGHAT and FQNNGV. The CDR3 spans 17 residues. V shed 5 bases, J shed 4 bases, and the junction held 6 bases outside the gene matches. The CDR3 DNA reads TGTGCCAGCAGCCCCGGGACAGGGGGCGATTATAATTCACCCCTCCACTTT. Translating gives CASSPGTGGDYNSPLHF.

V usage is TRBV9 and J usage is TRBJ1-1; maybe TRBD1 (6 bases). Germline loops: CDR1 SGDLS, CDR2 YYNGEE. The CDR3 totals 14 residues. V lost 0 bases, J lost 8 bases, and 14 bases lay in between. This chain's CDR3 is CASSVDRGSGEAFF. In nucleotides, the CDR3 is TGTGCCAGCAGCGTAGATAGGGGGTCCGGAGAAGCTTTCTTT. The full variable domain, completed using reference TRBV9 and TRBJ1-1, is DSGVTQTPKHLITATGQRVTLRCSPRSGDLSVYWYQQSLDQGLQFLIQYYNGEERAKGNILERFSAQQFPDLHSELNLSSLELGDSALYFCASSVDRGSGEAFFGQGTRLTVV.

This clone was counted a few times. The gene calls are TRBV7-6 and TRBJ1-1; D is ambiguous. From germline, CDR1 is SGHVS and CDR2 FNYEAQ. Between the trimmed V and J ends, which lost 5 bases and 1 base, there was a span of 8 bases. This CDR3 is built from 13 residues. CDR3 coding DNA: TGTGCCAGCAGCCGACAAACGAACACTGAAGCTTTCTTT. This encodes CASSRQTNTEAFF.

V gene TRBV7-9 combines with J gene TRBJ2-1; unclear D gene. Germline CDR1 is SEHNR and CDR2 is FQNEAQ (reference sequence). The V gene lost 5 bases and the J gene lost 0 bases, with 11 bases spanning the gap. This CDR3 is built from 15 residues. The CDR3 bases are TGTGCCAGCAGCCTCGACTCTAGCTCCTACAATGAGCAGTTCTTC. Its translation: CASSLDSSSYNEQFF.

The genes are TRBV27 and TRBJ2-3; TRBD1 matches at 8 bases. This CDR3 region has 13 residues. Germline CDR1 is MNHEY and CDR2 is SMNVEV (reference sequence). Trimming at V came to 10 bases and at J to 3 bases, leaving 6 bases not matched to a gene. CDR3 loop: CAIRTGKTDTQYF. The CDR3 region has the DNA TGTGCCATAAGGACAGGGAAGACAGATACGCAGTATTTT.

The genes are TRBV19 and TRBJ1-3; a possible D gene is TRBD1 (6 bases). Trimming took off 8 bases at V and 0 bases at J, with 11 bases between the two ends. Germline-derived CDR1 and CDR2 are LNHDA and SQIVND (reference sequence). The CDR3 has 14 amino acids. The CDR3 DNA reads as TGTGCCAGTGGACAGACTGGCTCTGGAAACACCATATATTTT. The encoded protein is CASGQTGSGNTIYF.

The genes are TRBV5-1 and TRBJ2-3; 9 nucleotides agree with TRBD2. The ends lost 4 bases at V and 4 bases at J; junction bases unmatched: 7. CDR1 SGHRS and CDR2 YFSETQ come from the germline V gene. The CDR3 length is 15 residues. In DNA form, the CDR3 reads TGCGCCAGCAGCCAGACTAGCGGCCCCGCAGATACGCAGTATTTT. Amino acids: CASSQTSGPADTQYF.

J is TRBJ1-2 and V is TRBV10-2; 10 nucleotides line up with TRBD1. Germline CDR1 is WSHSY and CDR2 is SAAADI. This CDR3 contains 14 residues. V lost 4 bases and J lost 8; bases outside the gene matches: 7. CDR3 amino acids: CASSVDRGRDGYTF. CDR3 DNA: TGCGCCAGCAGTGTTGACAGGGGGCGTGACGGCTACACCTTC.

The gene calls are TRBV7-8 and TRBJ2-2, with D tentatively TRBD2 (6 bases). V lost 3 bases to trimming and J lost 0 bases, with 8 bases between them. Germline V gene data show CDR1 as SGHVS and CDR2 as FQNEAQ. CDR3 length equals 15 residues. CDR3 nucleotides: TGTGCCAGCAGCTTGGGGACTTCGAACACCGGGGAGCTGTTTTTT. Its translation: CASSLGTSNTGELFF.

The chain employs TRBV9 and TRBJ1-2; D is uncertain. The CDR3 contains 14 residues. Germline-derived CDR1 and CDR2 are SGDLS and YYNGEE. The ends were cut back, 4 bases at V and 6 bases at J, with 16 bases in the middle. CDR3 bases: TGTGCCAGCAGCCTAACGATCCAATTCGATGGCTACACCTTC. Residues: CASSLTIQFDGYTF.

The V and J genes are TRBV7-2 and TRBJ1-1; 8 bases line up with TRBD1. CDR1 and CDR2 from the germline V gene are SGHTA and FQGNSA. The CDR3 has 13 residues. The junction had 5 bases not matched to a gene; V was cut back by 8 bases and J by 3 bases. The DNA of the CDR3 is TGTGCCAGCGGTGGACAGGGACACACTGAAGCTTTCTTT. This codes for CASGGQGHTEAFF.

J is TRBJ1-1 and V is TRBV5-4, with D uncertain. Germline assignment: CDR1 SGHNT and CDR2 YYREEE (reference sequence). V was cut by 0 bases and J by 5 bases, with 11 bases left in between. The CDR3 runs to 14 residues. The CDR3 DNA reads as TGTGCCAGCAGCTTGGAAGGAGAGAGGACTGAAGCTTTCTTT. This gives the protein CASSLEGERTEAFF.

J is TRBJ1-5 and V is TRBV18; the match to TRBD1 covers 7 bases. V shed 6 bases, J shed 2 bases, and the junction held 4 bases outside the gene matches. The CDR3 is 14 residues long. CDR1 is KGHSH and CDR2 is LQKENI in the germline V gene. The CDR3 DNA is TGTGCCAGCTCCCCTGACAGGGGCAATCAGCCCCAGCATTTT. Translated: CASSPDRGNQPQHF.

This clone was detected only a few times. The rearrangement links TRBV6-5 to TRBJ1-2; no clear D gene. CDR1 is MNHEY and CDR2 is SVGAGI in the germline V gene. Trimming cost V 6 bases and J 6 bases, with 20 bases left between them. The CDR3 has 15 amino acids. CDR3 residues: CASREPQSVRDGYTF. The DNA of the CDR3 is TGTGCCAGCAGGGAACCCCAGTCAGTCCGGGATGGCTACACCTTC.

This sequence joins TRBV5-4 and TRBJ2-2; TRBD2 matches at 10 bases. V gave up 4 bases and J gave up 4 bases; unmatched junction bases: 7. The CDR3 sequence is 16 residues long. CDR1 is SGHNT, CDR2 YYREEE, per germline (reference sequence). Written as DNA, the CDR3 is TGTGCCAGCAGCAGACAGCGGGAGGGTCGCACCGGGGAGCTGTTTTTT. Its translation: CASSRQREGRTGELFF.

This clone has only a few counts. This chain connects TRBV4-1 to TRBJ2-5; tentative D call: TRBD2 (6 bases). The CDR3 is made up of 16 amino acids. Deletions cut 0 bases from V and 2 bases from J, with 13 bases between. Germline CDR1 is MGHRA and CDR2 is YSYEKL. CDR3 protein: CASSQDPGEGQETQYF. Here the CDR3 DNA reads TGCGCCAGCAGCCAAGATCCGGGGGAAGGGCAAGAGACCCAGTACTTC.

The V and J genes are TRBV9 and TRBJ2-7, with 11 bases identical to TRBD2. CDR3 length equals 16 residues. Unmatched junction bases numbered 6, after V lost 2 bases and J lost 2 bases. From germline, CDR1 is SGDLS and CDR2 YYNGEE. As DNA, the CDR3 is TGTGCCAGCAGCGTCAGTTCGACTAGCGGGGCCTACGAGCAGTACTTC. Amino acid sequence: CASSVSSTSGAYEQYF.

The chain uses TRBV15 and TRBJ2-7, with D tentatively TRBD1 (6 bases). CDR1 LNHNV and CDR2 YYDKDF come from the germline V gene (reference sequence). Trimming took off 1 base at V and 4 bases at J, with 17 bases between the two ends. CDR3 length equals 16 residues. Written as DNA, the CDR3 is TGTGCCACCAGCAGAGGAGGCGTGAGAGGGGGATACGAGCAGTACTTC. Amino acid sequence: CATSRGGVRGGYEQYF.

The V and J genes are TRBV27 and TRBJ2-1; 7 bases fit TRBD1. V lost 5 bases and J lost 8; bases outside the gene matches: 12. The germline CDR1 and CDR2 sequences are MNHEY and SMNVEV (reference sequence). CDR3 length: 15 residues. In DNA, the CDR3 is TGTGCCAGCAGTAACCCGGGACAGTTAATGGATGAGCAGTTCTTC. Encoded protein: CASSNPGQLMDEQFF.

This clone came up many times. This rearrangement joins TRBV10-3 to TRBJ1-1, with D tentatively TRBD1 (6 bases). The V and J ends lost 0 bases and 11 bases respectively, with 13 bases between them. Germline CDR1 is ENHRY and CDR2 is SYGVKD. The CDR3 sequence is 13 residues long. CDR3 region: CAISESLGQGAFF. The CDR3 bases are TGTGCCATCAGTGAGTCGTTGGGGCAGGGGGCTTTCTTT.

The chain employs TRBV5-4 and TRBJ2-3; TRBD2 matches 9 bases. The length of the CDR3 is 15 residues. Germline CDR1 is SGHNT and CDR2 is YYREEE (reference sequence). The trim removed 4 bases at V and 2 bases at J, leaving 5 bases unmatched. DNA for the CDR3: TGTGCCAGCAGCCCGGCGGGGGGGCTCACAGATACGCAGTATTTT. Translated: CASSPAGGLTDTQYF.

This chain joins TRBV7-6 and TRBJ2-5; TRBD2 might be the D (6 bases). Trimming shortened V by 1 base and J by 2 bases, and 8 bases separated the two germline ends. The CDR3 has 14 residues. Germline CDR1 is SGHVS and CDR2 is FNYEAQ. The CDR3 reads CASSLGTTQETQYF. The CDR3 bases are TGTGCCAGCAGCTTAGGGACTACTCAAGAGACCCAGTACTTC.

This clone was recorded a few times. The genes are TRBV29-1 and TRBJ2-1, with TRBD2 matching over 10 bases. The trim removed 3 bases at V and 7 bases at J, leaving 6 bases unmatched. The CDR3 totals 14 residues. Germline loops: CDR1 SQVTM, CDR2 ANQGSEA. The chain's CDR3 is CSVEGLASRNEQFF. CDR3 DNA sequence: TGCAGCGTTGAGGGACTAGCGTCGAGGAATGAGCAGTTCTTC.

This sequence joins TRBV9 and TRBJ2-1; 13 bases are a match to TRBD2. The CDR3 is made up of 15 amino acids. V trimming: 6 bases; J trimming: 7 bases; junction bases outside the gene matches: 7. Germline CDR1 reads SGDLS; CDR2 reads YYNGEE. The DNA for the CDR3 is TGTGCCAGCACCCTAGGGACTAGCGGGAATAATGAGCAGTTCTTC. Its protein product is CASTLGTSGNNEQFF.

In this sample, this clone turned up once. CDR3 residues: CASHTGTGGATQYF. The CDR3 DNA reads TGTGCCAGTCACACCGGGACAGGAGGGGCGACCCAGTACTTC. The chain carries TRBV19 and TRBJ2-5, with 8 bases aligning to TRBD1. Germline CDR1 reads LNHDA; CDR2 reads SQIVND (reference sequence). With V trimmed by 8 bases and J by 7 bases, 12 bases remained unmatched. The CDR3 covers 14 residues. Combining the CDR3 with reference TRBV19 and TRBJ2-5 gives the whole variable domain DGGITQSPKYLFRKEGQNVTLSCEQNLNHDAMYWYRQDPGQGLRLIYYSQIVNDFQKGDIAEGYSVSREKKESFPLTVTSAQKNPTAFYLCASHTGTGGATQYFGPGTRLLVL.